The next 14 T cell receptor beta chains were all read from a single sample in a study of T cell clonality in common variable immunodeficiency. Sequencing was performed with immunoSEQ multiplex PCR; in TCRdb, only in-frame clones are kept and a portion is missing. This sample shows tens of thousands of clones and no singletons; approximately 0.8% rests with the ten largest. Sequencing input: peripheral blood mononuclear cells. The receptors were sampled from a person between 18 and 75 years old in good health.

The sample holds many counts of this clone. The read ends 3 residues before the CDR3 terminus; that terminus is restored from the germline J gene. The chain couples TRBV20-1 to TRBJ2-7; 10 bases align to TRBD2. Germline V lookup: CDR1 DFQATT, CDR2 SNEGSKA (reference sequence). Unmatched junction bases numbered 6, after V lost 3 bases and J lost 4 bases. CDR3 length: 14 residues. The CDR3 DNA, read in part, is TGCAGTGCTAGCATTCGACTAGCGGGTTACGAG. Its translation: CSASIRLAGYE. The whole CDR3 protein is CSASIRLAGYEQYF.

This clone showed up many times. Read sequence stops 3 residues before the CDR3 end, and the germline J gene provides the missing end. The chain has TRBV20-1 and TRBJ1-5, with 7 positions matching TRBD1. V shed 5 bases and J 2 bases; nucleotides not matched to a gene: 9. The germline V gene has CDR1 DFQATT and CDR2 SNEGSKA (reference sequence). There are 15 residues in the CDR3. Partial CDR3 DNA: TGCAGTGCTGTAAACCCCGGACAGGGCAATCAGCCC. It specifies CSAVNPGQGNQP. From start to end, the CDR3 is CSAVNPGQGNQPQHF.

This clone occurred many times. Read sequence stops 3 residues before the CDR3 end, and the germline J gene provides the missing end. The chain has TRBV19 and TRBJ1-6, with a weak D call TRBD1 (6 bases). Germline loops: CDR1 LNHDA, CDR2 SQIVND (reference sequence). Trimming left V 9 bases short and J 0 bases short, with 15 bases between. The CDR3 consists of 16 residues. The DNA read from the CDR3 is TGTGCCAGCATTGACAGGACCTCCTCCTATAATTCACCC. It translates to CASIDRTSSYNSP. The whole CDR3 protein reads CASIDRTSSYNSPLHF.

This clone was counted many times. The read falls 3 residues short of the CDR3 end, and the missing part is taken from the germline J gene. V usage is TRBV12-5 and J usage is TRBJ1-1; 8 nucleotides agree with TRBD1. This CDR3 is built from 12 residues. Germline CDR1 reads LGHNT; CDR2 reads FRNRAP. The part of the CDR3 DNA that was read is TGTGCTAGTGGTTCCGATACAGGGGGA. Its protein is CASGSDTGG. The entire CDR3 reads CASGSDTGGAFF. The variable domain in full, with the rest retrieved from reference TRBV12-5 and TRBJ1-1, is DARVTQTPRHKVTEMGQEVTMRCQPILGHNTVFWYRQTMMQGLELLAYFRNRAPLDDSGMPKDRFSAEMPDATLATLKIQPSEPRDSAVYFCASGSDTGGAFFGQGTRLTVV.

This clone was counted many times. The DNA ends 3 residues before the CDR3 does, and the rest of the CDR3 is filled in from the germline J gene. The chain couples TRBV7-2 to TRBJ2-3, with D hard to call. Germline CDR1 reads SGHTA; CDR2 reads FQGNSA. Trimming left V 5 bases short and J 5 bases short, with 14 bases between. CDR3 length: 14 amino acids. Incomplete CDR3 DNA: TGTGCCAGCAGCCCTACTGAAGCTATAGATACG. Its protein product is CASSPTEAIDT. The full CDR3 protein is CASSPTEAIDTQYF.

In its sample, this clone was seen a few times. The read is 3 residues too short to cover the CDR3 end, so that end is filled in from the germline J gene. The genes are TRBV18 and TRBJ2-2; 14 nucleotides match TRBD2. Germline V gives CDR1 KGHSH, CDR2 LQKENI. The CDR3 is 18 residues long. V shed 3 bases, J shed 4 bases, and the junction held 7 bases outside the gene matches. The CDR3 region is CASSPSGTSGSGTGELFF. The sequenced CDR3 bases are TGTGCCAGCTCACCTTCAGGGACTAGCGGGAGCGGCACCGGGGAG.

This clone occurred many times. Read coverage stops 3 residues before the CDR3 terminus; the germline J gene supplies the remainder. V and J are TRBV7-3 and TRBJ2-2; D is undetermined. Germline values: CDR1 SGHTA, CDR2 FQGTGA. The CDR3 runs to 14 residues. With 1 base removed from V and 4 bases from J, the gap between germline ends came to 7 bases. CDR3 DNA (partial): TGTGCCAGCAGCTTAATCGGTGTCACCGGGGAG. Protein: CASSLIGVTGE. In full, the CDR3 is CASSLIGVTGELFF.

The table lists this clone with many counts. With the read ending 3 residues before the CDR3 end, the germline J gene is used to fill in that end. The chain couples TRBV5-1 to TRBJ1-1; unclear D gene. V was shortened by 6 bases and J by 6 bases, with 12 bases between the two germline ends. The CDR3 has 12 residues. Germline V gene data show CDR1 as SGHRS and CDR2 as YFSETQ. Partial CDR3 DNA: TGCGCCAGCAAGTACAGCGGATCTGAA. Translated, it gives CASKYSGSE. The entire CDR3 is CASKYSGSEAFF.

The sample holds many counts of this clone. Sequencing ends 3 residues short of the CDR3 end; the germline J gene provides the rest. The chain recombines TRBV27 with TRBJ2-1; TRBD2 agrees at 7 bases. V dropped 1 base and J dropped 3; count of bases not matched to a gene: 9. The CDR3 contains 17 residues. Germline V gene lookup returns CDR1 MNHEY and CDR2 SMNVEV (reference sequence). CDR3 residues: CASSLYPTLAVYNEQFF. Incomplete CDR3 DNA: TGTGCCAGCAGTTTATACCCTACCCTAGCGGTCTACAATGAG.

Of note for this clone: Read coverage stops 3 residues before the CDR3 terminus; the germline J gene supplies the remainder. This chain joins TRBV7-2 and TRBJ1-1; TRBD1 might be the D (6 bases). V lost 5 bases, J lost 7 bases, and 20 bases lay in between. The germline V gene has CDR1 SGHTA and CDR2 FQGNSA. This CDR3 has 15 amino acids. The CDR3 region is CASSKTGGAVIEAFF. The sequenced CDR3 bases are TGTGCCAGCAGCAAGACGGGGGGCGCCGTAATTGAA.

This clone was counted ten times or more. The read terminates 3 residues ahead of where the CDR3 ends, so the germline J gene completes it. The rearrangement uses TRBV29-1 and TRBJ1-2, with TRBD1 identical over 8 bases. The CDR3 extends over 14 amino acids. Looked up from germline, CDR1 is SQVTM and CDR2 is ANQGSEA. The sequenced CDR3 bases are TGCAGCGTTGCTTGGGCAGGGGGCGCGGGAGAC. This codes for CSVAWAGGAGD. In full, the CDR3 reads CSVAWAGGAGDYTF.

This clone appeared many times. The read halts 3 residues ahead of the CDR3 end, with the missing end drawn from the germline J gene. The chain is built from TRBV19 and TRBJ2-3; D might be TRBD2 (6 bases). Germline loops: CDR1 LNHDA, CDR2 SQIVND (reference sequence). The CDR3 has 14 residues. V gave up 9 bases and J gave up 3 bases, with 16 bases separating them. The covered CDR3 bases are TGTGCCAGCAAGAGGAGGGTCGGAACAGATACG. Amino acid sequence: CASKRRVGTDT. The entire CDR3 reads CASKRRVGTDTQYF. Based on the CDR3 plus reference TRBV19 and TRBJ2-3, the full variable domain is DGGITQSPKYLFRKEGQNVTLSCEQNLNHDAMYWYRQDPGQGLRLIYYSQIVNDFQKGDIAEGYSVSREKKESFPLTVTSAQKNPTAFYLCASKRRVGTDTQYFGPGTRLTVL.

This clone showed up just a few times. The DNA ends 3 residues before the CDR3 does, and the rest of the CDR3 is filled in from the germline J gene. The genes are TRBV19 and TRBJ2-7; 9 positions agree with TRBD2. Germline CDR1 reads LNHDA; CDR2 reads SQIVND (reference sequence). The length of the CDR3 is 14 residues. Trimming took 4 bases from V and 6 from J; bases not matched to a gene: 7. CDR3 loop: CASSTPSGKIEQYF. Incomplete CDR3 DNA: TGTGCCAGTAGTACCCCTAGCGGGAAAATCGAG.

A remark on this clone: The read terminates 3 residues ahead of where the CDR3 ends, so the germline J gene completes it. V and J are TRBV18 and TRBJ1-2; D perhaps matches TRBD1 (5 bases). V lost 3 bases and J lost 4, with 9 bases in between. Germline V lookup: CDR1 KGHSH, CDR2 LQKENI. This CDR3 is 13 amino acids long. The CDR3 is CASSPDRAYGYTF. The CDR3 bases that were read are TGTGCCAGCTCACCCGACAGAGCCTATGGC.